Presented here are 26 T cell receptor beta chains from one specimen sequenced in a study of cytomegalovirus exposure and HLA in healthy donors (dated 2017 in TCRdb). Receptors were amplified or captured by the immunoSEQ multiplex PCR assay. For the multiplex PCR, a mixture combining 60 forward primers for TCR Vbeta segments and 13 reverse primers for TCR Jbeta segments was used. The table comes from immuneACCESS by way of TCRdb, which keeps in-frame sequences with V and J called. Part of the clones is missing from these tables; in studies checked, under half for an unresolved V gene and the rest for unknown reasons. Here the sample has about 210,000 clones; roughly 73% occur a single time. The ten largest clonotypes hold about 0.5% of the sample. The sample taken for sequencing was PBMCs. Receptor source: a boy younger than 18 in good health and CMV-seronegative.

The CDR3 DNA follows: TGTGCCTGGAGAGACTCGGGGAATCAGCCCCAGCATTTT. Amino acid sequence: CAWRDSGNQPQHF. This chain connects TRBV30 to TRBJ1-5; unclear D gene. The CDR3 totals 13 residues. The germline gives CDR1 GTSNPN, CDR2 SVGIG (reference sequence). Trimming left V 3 bases short and J 4 bases short, with 10 bases between.

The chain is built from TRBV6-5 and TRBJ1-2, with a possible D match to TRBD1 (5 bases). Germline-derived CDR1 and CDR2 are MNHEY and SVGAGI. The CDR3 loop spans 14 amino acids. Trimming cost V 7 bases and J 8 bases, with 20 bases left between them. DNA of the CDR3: TGTGCCAGCACCTCTCCCGGGGGTGAGATCGGCTACACCTTC. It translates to CASTSPGGEIGYTF.

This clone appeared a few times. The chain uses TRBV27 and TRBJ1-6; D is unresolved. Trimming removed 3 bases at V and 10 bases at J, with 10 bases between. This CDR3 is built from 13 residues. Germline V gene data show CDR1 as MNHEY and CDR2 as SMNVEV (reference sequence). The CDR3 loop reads CASSFGEASPLHF. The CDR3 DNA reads TGTGCCAGCAGTTTCGGTGAGGCCTCACCCCTCCACTTT.

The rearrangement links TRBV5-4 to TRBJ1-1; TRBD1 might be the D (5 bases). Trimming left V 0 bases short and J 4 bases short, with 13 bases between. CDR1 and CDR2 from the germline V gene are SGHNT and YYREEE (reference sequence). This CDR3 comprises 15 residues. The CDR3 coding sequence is TGTGCCAGCAGCTTGGGGACAATAAGAGGCACTGAAGCTTTCTTT. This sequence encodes CASSLGTIRGTEAFF.

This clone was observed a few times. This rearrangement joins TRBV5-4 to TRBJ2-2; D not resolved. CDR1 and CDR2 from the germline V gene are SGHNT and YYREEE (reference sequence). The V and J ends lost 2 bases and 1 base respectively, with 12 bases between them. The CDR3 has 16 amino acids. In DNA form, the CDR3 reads TGTGCCAGCAGCTTAGAGCCTAGAATGAACACCGGGGAGCTGTTTTTT. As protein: CASSLEPRMNTGELFF.

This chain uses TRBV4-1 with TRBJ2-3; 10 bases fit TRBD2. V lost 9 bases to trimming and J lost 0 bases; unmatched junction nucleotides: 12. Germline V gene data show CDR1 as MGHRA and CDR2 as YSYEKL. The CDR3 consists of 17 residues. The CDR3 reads CASILLAGAGSTDTQYF. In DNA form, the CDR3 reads TGCGCCAGTATCCTTCTAGCGGGAGCCGGAAGCACAGATACGCAGTATTTT.

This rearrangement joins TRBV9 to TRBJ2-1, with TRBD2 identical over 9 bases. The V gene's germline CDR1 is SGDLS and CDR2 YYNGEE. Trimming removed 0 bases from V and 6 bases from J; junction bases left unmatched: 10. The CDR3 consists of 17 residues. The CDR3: CASSVAGAGGKLNEQFF. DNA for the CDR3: TGTGCCAGCAGCGTAGCGGGAGCGGGGGGCAAACTCAATGAGCAGTTCTTC. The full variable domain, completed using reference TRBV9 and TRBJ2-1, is DSGVTQTPKHLITATGQRVTLRCSPRSGDLSVYWYQQSLDQGLQFLIQYYNGEERAKGNILERFSAQQFPDLHSELNLSSLELGDSALYFCASSVAGAGGKLNEQFFGPGTRLTVL.

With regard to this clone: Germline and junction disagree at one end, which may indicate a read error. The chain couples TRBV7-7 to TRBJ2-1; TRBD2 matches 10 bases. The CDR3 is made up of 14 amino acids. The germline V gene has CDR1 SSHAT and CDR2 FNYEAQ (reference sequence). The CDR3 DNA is TGTGCTAGCATGGCTAGCGGGGGCCACAATGAGCAGTTCTTC. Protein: CASMASGGHNEQFF. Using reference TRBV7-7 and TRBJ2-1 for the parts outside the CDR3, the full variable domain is GAGVSQSPRYKVTKRGQDVTLRCDPISSHATLYWYQQALGQGPEFLTYFNYEAQPDKSGLPSDRFSAERPEGSISTLTIQRTEQRDSAMYRCASMASGGHNEQFFGPGTRLTVL.

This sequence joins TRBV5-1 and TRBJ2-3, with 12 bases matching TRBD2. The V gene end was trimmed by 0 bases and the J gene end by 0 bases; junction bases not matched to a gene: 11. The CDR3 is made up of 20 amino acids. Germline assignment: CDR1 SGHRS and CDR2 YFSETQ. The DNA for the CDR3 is TGCGCCAGCAGCTTGGATCCCAACCTTCTAGCGGGAGGGAGCACAGATACGCAGTATTTT. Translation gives CASSLDPNLLAGGSTDTQYF.

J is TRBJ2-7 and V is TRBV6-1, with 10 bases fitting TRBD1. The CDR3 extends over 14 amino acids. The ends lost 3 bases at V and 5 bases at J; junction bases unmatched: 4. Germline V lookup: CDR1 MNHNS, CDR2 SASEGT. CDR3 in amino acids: CASSEGDRGDEQYF. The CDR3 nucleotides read TGTGCCAGCAGTGAGGGGGACAGGGGTGACGAGCAGTACTTC.

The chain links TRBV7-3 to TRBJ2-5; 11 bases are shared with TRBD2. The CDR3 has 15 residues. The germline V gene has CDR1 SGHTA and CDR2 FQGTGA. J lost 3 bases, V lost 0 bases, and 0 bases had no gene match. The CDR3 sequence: CASSLTSGGEETQYF. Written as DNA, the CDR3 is TGTGCCAGCAGCTTAACTAGCGGGGGGGAAGAGACCCAGTACTTC.

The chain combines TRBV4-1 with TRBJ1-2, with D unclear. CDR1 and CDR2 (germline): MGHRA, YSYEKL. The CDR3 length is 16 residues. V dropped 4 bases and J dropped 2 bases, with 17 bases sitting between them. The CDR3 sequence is CASSPTLRPKNYGYTF. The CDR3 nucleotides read TGCGCCAGCAGCCCTACCCTGAGGCCGAAGAACTATGGCTACACCTTC.

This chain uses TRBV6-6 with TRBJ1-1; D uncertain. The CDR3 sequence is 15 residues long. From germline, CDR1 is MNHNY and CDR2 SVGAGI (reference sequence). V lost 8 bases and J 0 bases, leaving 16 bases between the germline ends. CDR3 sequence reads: CASGGPGLLNTEAFF. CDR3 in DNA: TGTGCCAGCGGAGGGCCTGGACTCTTGAACACTGAAGCTTTCTTT.

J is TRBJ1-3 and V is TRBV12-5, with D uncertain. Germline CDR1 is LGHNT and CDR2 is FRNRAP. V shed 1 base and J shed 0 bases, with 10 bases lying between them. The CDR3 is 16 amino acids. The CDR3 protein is CASGLANRLSGNTIYF. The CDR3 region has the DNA TGTGCTAGTGGTTTGGCCAATCGACTCTCTGGAAACACCATATATTTT.

DNA for the CDR3: TGTGCCAGCAGCAGCGACGGATCTGGAAACACCATATATTTT. This sequence encodes CASSSDGSGNTIYF. The rearrangement links TRBV13 to TRBJ1-3; D unclear. V was shortened by 5 bases and J by 1 base, with 9 bases between the two germline ends. Per the germline V gene, CDR1 is PRHDT and CDR2 is FYEKMQ (reference sequence). The CDR3 runs 14 residues.

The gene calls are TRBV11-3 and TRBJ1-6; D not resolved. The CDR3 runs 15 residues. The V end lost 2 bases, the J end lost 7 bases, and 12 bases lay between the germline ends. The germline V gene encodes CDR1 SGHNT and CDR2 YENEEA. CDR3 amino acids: CASSLSSGVNSPLHF. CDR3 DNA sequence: TGTGCCAGCAGCTTATCGAGCGGGGTGAATTCACCCCTCCACTTT.

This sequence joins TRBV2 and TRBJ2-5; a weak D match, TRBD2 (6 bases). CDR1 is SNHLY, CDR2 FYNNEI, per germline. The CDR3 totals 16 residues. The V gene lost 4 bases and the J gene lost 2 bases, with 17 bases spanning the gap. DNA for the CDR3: TGTGCCAGCAGTGGAGTAATTGCGGGGATTCAAGAGACCCAGTACTTC. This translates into CASSGVIAGIQETQYF.

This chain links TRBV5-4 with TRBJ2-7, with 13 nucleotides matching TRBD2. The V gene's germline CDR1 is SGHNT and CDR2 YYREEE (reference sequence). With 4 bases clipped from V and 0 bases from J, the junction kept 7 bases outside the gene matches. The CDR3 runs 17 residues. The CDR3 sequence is CASSRGLAGASSYEQYF. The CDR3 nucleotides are TGTGCCAGCAGCCGCGGACTAGCGGGGGCGAGCTCCTACGAGCAGTACTTC. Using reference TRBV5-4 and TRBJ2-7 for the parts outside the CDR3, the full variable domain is ETGVTQSPTHLIKTRGQQVTLRCSSQSGHNTVSWYQQALGQGPQFIFQYYREEENGRGNFPPRFSGLQFPNYSSELNVNALELDDSALYLCASSRGLAGASSYEQYFGPGTRLTVT.

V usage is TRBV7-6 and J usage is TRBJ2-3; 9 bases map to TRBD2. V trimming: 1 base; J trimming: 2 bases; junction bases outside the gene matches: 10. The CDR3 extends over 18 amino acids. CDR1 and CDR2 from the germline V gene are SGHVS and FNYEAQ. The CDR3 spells CASSLVRSLAGITDTQYF. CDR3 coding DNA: TGTGCCAGCAGCTTAGTCCGGAGTCTAGCGGGGATCACAGATACGCAGTATTTT.

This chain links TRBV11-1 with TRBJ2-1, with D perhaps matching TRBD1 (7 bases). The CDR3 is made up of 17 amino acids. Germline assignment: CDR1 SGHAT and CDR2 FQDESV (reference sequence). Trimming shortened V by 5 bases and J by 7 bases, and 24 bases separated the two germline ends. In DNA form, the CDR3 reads TGTGCCAGCAGCATACCGCGATACAGGACAGGAGGGAATGAGCAGTTCTTC. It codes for CASSIPRYRTGGNEQFF.

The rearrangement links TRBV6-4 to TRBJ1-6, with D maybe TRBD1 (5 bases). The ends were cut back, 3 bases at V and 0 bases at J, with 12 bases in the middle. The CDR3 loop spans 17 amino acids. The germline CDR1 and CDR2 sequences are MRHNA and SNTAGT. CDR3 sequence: CASSEWGESSYNSPLHF. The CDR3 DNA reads TGTGCCAGCAGTGAGTGGGGCGAATCCTCCTATAATTCACCCCTCCACTTT.

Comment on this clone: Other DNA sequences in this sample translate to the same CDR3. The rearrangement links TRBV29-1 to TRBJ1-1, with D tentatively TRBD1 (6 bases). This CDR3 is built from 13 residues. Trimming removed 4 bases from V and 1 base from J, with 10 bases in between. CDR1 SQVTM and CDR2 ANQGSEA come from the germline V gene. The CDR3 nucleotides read TGCAGCGTTGCGAGGGGGGGGAACACTGAAGCTTTCTTT. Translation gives CSVARGGNTEAFF.

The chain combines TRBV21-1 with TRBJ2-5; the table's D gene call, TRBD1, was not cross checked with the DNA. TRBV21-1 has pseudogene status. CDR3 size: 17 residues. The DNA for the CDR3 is TGTGCCAGCAGCAAAGGATTGTGGGGGCAAACTTCAGAGACCCAGTACTTC. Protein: CASSKGLWGQTSETQYF.

CDR3 protein: CSVALAGPGELFF. Written as DNA, the CDR3 is TGCAGCGTTGCACTAGCGGGACCCGGGGAGCTGTTTTTT. The chain couples TRBV29-1 to TRBJ2-2; 10 bases fit TRBD2. Germline V gene sequence: CDR1 SQVTM, CDR2 ANQGSEA. V shed 4 bases, J shed 6 bases, and the junction held 2 bases outside the gene matches. The CDR3 contains 13 residues.

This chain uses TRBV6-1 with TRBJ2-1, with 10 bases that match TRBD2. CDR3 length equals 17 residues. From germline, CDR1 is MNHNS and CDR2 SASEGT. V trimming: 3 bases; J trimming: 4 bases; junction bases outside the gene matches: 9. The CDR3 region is CASSDGVAGGLYNEQFF. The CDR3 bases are TGTGCCAGCAGTGATGGGGTAGCGGGAGGACTATACAATGAGCAGTTCTTC.

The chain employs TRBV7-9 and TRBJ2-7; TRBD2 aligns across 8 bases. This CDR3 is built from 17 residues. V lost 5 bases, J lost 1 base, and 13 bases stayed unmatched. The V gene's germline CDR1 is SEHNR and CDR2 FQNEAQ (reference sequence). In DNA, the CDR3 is TGTGCCAGCAGCACGATCGCGGGGGGCATAGGGTCCTACGAGCAGTACTTC. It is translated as CASSTIAGGIGSYEQYF.